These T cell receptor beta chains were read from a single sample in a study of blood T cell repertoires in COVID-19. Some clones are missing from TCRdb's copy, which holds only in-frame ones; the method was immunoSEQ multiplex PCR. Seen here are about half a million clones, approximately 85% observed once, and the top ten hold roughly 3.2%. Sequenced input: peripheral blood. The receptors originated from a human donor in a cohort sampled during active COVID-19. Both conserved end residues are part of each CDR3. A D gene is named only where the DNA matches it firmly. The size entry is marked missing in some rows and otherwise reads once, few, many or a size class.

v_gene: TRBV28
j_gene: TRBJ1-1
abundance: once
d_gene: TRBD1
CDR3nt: TGTGCCAGCAGAGGGGGCAGGAACACTGAAGCTTTCTTT
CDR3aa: CASRGGRNTEAFF

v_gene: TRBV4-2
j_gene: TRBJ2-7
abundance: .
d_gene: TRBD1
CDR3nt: TGTGCCAGCAGCCCCCGGGACAGGGCAGCCTACGAGCAGTACTTC
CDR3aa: CASSPRDRAAYEQYF

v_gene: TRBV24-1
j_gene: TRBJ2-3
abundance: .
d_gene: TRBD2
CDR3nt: TGTGCCACCAGTGATACAGCGGGAGGGAGCACAGATACGCAGTATTTT
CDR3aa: CATSDTAGGSTDTQYF

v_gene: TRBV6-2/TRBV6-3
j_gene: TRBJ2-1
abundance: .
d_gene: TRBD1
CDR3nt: TGTGCCAGCAGTTTAGGGGGCCTTTCCTACAATGAGCAGTTCTTC
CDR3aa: CASSLGGLSYNEQFF

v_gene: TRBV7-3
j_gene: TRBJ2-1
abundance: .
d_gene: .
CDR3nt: TGTGCCAGCAGCTTACAGGCGTTAGGGGCAAGTAGGAATGAGCAGTTCTTC
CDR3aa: CASSLQALGASRNEQFF

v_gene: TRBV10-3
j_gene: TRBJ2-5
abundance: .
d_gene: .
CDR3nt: TGTGCCATCAGTGGGGTCGGGGTAGAGACCCAGTACTTC
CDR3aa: CAISGVGVETQYF

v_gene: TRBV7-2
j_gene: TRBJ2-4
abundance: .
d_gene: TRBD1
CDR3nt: TGTGCCAGCAGTTTCCAGGGGGCCCCTGCAAACTTGTACTTC
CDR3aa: CASSFQGAPANLYF

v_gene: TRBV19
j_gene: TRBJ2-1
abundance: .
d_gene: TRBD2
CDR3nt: TGTGCCAGTACCCGGACTAGCGGGGGGTCTTACAATGAGCAGTTCTTC
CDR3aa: CASTRTSGGSYNEQFF

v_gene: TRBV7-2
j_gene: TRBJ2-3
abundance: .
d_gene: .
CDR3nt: TGTGCCAGCAGCTTGGGGGGTGCGGGCGGAGATACGCAGTATTTT
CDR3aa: CASSLGGAGGDTQYF

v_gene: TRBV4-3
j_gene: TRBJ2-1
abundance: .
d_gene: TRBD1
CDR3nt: TGCGCCAGCAGCCAGGCGGCAGGGGGCGCCTACAATGAGCAGTTCTTC
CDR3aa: CASSQAAGGAYNEQFF

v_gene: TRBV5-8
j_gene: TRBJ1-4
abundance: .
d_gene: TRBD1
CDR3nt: TGTGCCAGCAGCTCGGGGACAGGGGGCCGGGAAAAACTGTTTTTT
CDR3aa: CASSSGTGGREKLFF

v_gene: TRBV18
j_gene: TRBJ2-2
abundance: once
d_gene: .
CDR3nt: TGTGCCAGCTCACCACAACAGGGTTCCGGGGAGCTGTTTTTT
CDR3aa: CASSPQQGSGELFF

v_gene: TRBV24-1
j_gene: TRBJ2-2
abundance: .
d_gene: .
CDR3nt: TGTGCCACCAGTGAACAGGGCGGGGGGAACACCGGGGAGCTGTTTTTT
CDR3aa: CATSEQGGGNTGELFF

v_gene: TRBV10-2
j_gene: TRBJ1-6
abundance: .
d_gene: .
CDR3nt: TGCGCCAGCAGTGAGTGGGGGGGCTTTTGGAATTCACCCCTCCACTTT
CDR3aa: CASSEWGGFWNSPLHF

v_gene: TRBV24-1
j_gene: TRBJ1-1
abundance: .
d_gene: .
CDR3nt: TGTGCCACCTCCCGCGAGGGAAACACTGAAGCTTTCTTT
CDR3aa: CATSREGNTEAFF

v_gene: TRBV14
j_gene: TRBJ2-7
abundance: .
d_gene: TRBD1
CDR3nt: TGTGCCAGCAGCCGACAGGGGTCCTACGAGCAGTACTTC
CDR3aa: CASSRQGSYEQYF

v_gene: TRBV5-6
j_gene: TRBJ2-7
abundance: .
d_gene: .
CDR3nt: TGTGCCAGCAGCCCGTCGGTGGCCTACGAGCAGTACTTC
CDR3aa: CASSPSVAYEQYF

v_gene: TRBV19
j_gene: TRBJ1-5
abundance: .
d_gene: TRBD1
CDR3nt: TGTGCCAGTAGTATAACCAGGGGGCGCAGAATGGATCAGCCCCAGCATTTT
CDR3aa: CASSITRGRRMDQPQHF

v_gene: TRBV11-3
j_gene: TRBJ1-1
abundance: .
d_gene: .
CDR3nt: TGTGCCAGCAGCTTGGTACTCGGGACTGAAGCTTTCTTT
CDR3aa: CASSLVLGTEAFF

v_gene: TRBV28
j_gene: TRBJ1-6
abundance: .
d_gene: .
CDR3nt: TGTGCCAGCAGTTTATGGCTTACGGGTGGAAATTCACCCCTCCACTTT
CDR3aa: CASSLWLTGGNSPLHF

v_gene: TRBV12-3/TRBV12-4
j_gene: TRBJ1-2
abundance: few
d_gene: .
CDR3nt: TGTGCCAGCAGCCTCTCGGGTCCGCTAGGCTACACCTTC
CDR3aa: CASSLSGPLGYTF

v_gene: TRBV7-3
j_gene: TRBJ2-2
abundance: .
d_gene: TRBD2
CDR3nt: TGTGCCAGCAGCTTGGGACTAGCGGGAGGGAGTGGCACCGGGGAGCTGTTTTTT
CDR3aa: CASSLGLAGGSGTGELFF

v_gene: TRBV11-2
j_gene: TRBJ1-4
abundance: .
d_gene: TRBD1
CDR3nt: TGTGCCAGCAGCTCCGGGACAGGTTTTGAAAAACTGTTTTTT
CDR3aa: CASSSGTGFEKLFF

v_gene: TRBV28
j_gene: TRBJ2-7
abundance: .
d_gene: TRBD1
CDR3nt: TGTGCCAGCAGTTTATGGGGGACAGGGGTGAACGAGCAGTACTTC
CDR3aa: CASSLWGTGVNEQYF

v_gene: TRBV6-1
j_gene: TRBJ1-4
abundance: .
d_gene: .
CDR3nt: TGTGCCAGCAGTGAAGAAACAGGCCCAACTAATGAAAAACTGTTTTTT
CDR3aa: CASSEETGPTNEKLFF

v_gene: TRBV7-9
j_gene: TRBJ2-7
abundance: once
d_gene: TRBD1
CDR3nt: TGTGCCAGCAGCACCGGGACAGGGTCCTACGAGCAGTACTTC
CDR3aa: CASSTGTGSYEQYF

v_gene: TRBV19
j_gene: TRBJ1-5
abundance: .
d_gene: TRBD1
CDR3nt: TGTGCCAGTAGTGGGGACAGGGTATCAACTAATCAGCCCCAGCATTTT
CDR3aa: CASSGDRVSTNQPQHF

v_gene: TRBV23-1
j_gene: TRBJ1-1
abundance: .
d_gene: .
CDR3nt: TGCGCCAGCAGTCAATGGGGAGGGGCCATGAACACTGAAGCTTTCTTT
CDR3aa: CASSQWGGAMNTEAFF

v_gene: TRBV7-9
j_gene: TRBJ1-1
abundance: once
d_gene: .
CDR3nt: TGTGCCAGCAGCTCCCTTAATTTTGGGGGCGCTGAAGCTTTCTTT
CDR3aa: CASSSLNFGGAEAFF

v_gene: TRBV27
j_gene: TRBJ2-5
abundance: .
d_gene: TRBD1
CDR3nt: TGTGCCAGCAGTCCAACGGGACAGCCTGTGGAGACCCAGTACTTC
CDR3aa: CASSPTGQPVETQYF

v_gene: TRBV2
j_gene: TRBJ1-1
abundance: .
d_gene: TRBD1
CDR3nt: TGTGCCAGCAGCATCCGGGACAGTTCCACTGAAGCTTTCTTT
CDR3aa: CASSIRDSSTEAFF

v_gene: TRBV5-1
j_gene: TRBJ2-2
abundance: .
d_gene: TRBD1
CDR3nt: TGCGCCAGCAGCCTCCGGACAGGGGATGCCGGGGAGCTGTTTTTT
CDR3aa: CASSLRTGDAGELFF

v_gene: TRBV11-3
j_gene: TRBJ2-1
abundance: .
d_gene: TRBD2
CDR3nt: TGTGCCAGCAGCAGTCGAGTAGGGGCGGGAGGGCTGGACTACAATGAGCAGTTCTTC
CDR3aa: CASSSRVGAGGLDYNEQFF

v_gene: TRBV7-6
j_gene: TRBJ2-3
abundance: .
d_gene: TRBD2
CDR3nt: TGTGCCAGCAGCTTTTCCCCCCCCCTAGCGGGAGCCACAGATACGCAGTATTTT
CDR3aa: CASSFSPPLAGATDTQYF

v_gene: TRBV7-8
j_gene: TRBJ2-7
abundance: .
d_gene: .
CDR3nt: TGTGCCAGCAGCCCTCCGGGGATCCTCTACGAGCAGTACTTC
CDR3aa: CASSPPGILYEQYF

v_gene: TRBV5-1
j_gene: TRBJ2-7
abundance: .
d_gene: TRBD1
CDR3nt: TGCGCCAGCAGCTTAACCTCCCCCGGGACAGGGGGGGGGCTCGAGCAGTACTTC
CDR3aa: CASSLTSPGTGGGLEQYF

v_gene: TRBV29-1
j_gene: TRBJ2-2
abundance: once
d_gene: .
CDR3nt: TGCAGCGTTGAGGCAGAGAACACCGGGGAGCTGTTTTTT
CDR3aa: CSVEAENTGELFF

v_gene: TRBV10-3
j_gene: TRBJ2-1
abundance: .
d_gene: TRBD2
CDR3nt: TGTGCCGCTCGGGGGAGATCAGCGGGAGGGCCGGATGAGCAGTTCTTC
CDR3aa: CAARGRSAGGPDEQFF

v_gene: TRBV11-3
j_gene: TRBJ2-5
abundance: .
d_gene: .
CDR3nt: TGTGCCAGCAGCTTAACTAGGGGGGAGACCCAGTACTTC
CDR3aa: CASSLTRGETQYF

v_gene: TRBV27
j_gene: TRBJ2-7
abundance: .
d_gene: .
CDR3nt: TGTGCCAGCAGTTTTGGACGGGGTTTAAAGTACTTC
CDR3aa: CASSFGRGLKYF

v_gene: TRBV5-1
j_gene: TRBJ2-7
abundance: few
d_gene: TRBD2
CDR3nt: TGCGCCAGCAGCTTGGCGGCGGGAGACTTCGTCGACGAGCAGTACTTC
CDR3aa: CASSLAAGDFVDEQYF

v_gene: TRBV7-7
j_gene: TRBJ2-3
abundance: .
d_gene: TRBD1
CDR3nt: TGTGCTAGCAGCTTAGACAGGGTCACAGATACGCAGTATTTT
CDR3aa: CASSLDRVTDTQYF